Each of the 21 T cell receptor beta chains below was sequenced from the same sample in a study of cytomegalovirus exposure and HLA in healthy donors. Using immunoSEQ multiplex PCR, the repertoire was profiled, and TCRdb retains in-frame clones only, with some absent. The sample contains nearly 110,000 clones, roughly nine tenths of which appear only once. The sequenced sample was PBMCs. These receptors all come from a woman aged 18-30 years in good health and CMV-seropositive.

The chain is built from TRBV15 and TRBJ2-7, with 10 bases identical to TRBD1. CDR3 length: 16 residues. Germline assignment: CDR1 LNHNV and CDR2 YYDKDF (reference sequence). V lost 0 bases to trimming and J lost 2 bases; unmatched junction nucleotides: 4. In nucleotides, the CDR3 is TGTGCCACCAGCAGAGATCTGGGGACAGGGGCCTACGAGCAGTACTTC. Encoded protein: CATSRDLGTGAYEQYF.

This clone is a singleton in its sample. The J gene is TRBJ1-1, the V gene TRBV4-3; a weak D match, TRBD1 (5 bases). Trimming pared 0 bases from V and 1 base from J, leaving 12 bases between. Germline V gives CDR1 LGHNA, CDR2 YSLEER. CDR3 length equals 16 residues. The CDR3 spells CASSQEVTTENTEAFF. In DNA form, the CDR3 reads TGCGCCAGCAGCCAAGAGGTGACGACAGAGAACACTGAAGCTTTCTTT.

This chain uses TRBV6-5 with TRBJ1-6; TRBD1 matches at 8 bases. This CDR3 is 15 amino acids long. The germline V gene has CDR1 MNHEY and CDR2 SVGAGI. The ends lost 0 bases at V and 10 bases at J; junction bases unmatched: 5. The CDR3 DNA sequence: TGTGCCAGCAGTTACTCCGGGACAGGCGGCTCACCCCTCCACTTT. Its protein product is CASSYSGTGGSPLHF.

This sequence joins TRBV28 and TRBJ2-1, with TRBD2 as a possible D gene (5 bases). Germline lookup yields CDR1 MDHEN and CDR2 SYDVKM. The CDR3 has 12 amino acids. The germline V and J ends were trimmed by 2 bases and 6 bases, with 5 bases remaining between them. CDR3 region: CASSLEGNEQFF. The CDR3 DNA reads as TGTGCCAGCAGTTTAGAGGGCAATGAGCAGTTCTTC.

V is TRBV25-1 and J is TRBJ1-1; perhaps TRBD1 as D (6 bases). Germline assignment: CDR1 MGHDK and CDR2 SYGVNS. Trimming shortened V by 6 bases and J by 12 bases, and 17 bases separated the two germline ends. CDR3 length: 12 residues. CDR3 DNA: TGTGCCAGCAGAACCCGGGACAACTCTCCTTTCTTT. Its translation: CASRTRDNSPFF.

CDR3 protein: CASILAGGSTNEKLFF. CDR3 DNA: TGTGCCAGCATCCTAGCAGGGGGATCAACTAATGAAAAACTGTTTTTT. The rearrangement links TRBV7-9 to TRBJ1-4, with TRBD1 matching over 7 bases. This CDR3 is 16 amino acids long. The germline gives CDR1 SEHNR, CDR2 FQNEAQ (reference sequence). V shed 7 bases, J shed 0 bases, and the junction held 8 bases outside the gene matches.

This sequence joins TRBV18 and TRBJ2-7, with TRBD1 identical over 7 bases. Germline trimming cut 1 base from V and 3 bases from J; bases unmatched to any gene: 0. This CDR3 is 13 amino acids long. Germline-derived CDR1 and CDR2 are KGHSH and LQKENI. The CDR3 DNA reads TGTGCCAGCTCACCACGGGACAGCTACGAGCAGTACTTC. Protein: CASSPRDSYEQYF.

This sequence joins TRBV4-1 and TRBJ1-1; 10 bases are a match to TRBD1. After removal of 1 base from V and 4 bases from J, the junction contained 6 bases not matched to a gene. Germline CDR1 MGHRA, CDR2 YSYEKL. CDR3 size: 16 residues. In DNA, the CDR3 is TGCGCCAGCAGCCAAGCTGACAGGGGGCTTTTCACTGAAGCTTTCTTT. This gives the protein CASSQADRGLFTEAFF.

V is TRBV29-1 and J is TRBJ2-3; 7 bases are a match to TRBD1. The germline V gene has CDR1 SQVTM and CDR2 ANQGSEA. The CDR3 extends over 14 amino acids. The V gene end was trimmed by 4 bases and the J gene end by 2 bases; junction bases not matched to a gene: 6. This chain's CDR3 is CSVGGTAFTDTQYF. CDR3 DNA: TGCAGCGTTGGAGGGACAGCGTTCACAGATACGCAGTATTTT.

The rearrangement links TRBV6-6 to TRBJ2-1, with D maybe TRBD1 (6 bases). Germline CDR1 MNHNY, CDR2 SVGAGI (reference sequence). The CDR3 is 13 residues long. Trimming left V 0 bases short and J 9 bases short, with 9 bases between. CDR3 sequence: CASSYSETGEQFF. The CDR3 DNA reads TGTGCCAGCAGTTACTCAGAGACAGGTGAGCAGTTCTTC.

The rearrangement joins TRBV7-6 to TRBJ2-7; the match to TRBD1 covers 8 bases. V trimming: 8 bases; J trimming: 3 bases; junction bases outside the gene matches: 18. Germline V lookup: CDR1 SGHVS, CDR2 FNYEAQ. The CDR3 is made up of 17 amino acids. This CDR3 is CASARTGMTTVGYEQYF. Here the CDR3 DNA reads TGTGCCAGCGCCCGGACAGGGATGACAACAGTGGGCTACGAGCAGTACTTC.

The chain couples TRBV9 to TRBJ2-3; D might be TRBD1 (7 bases). The CDR3 has 13 amino acids. Trimming stripped 3 bases from V and 4 bases from J, with 9 bases between. The germline V gene has CDR1 SGDLS and CDR2 YYNGEE. CDR3 DNA: TGTGCCAGCAGCGGCAGGGGGGCAGATACGCAGTATTTT. Its protein is CASSGRGADTQYF. The entire variable domain, with the rest obtained from reference TRBV9 and TRBJ2-3, is as follows: DSGVTQTPKHLITATGQRVTLRCSPRSGDLSVYWYQQSLDQGLQFLIQYYNGEERAKGNILERFSAQQFPDLHSELNLSSLELGDSALYFCASSGRGADTQYFGPGTRLTVL.

On this clone itself: The same CDR3 arises from other DNA sequences in this sample as well. V usage is TRBV5-4 and J usage is TRBJ2-7; D might be TRBD2 (6 bases). This CDR3 is 14 amino acids long. Germline V gene data show CDR1 as SGHNT and CDR2 as YYREEE (reference sequence). Trimming took 0 bases from V and 2 from J, leaving 9 bases between them. CDR3 nucleotide sequence: TGTGCCAGCAGCTTGGGCACGGGGGCCTACGAGCAGTACTTC. Its translation: CASSLGTGAYEQYF. Drawing the rest from reference TRBV5-4 and TRBJ2-7, the complete variable domain is ETGVTQSPTHLIKTRGQQVTLRCSSQSGHNTVSWYQQALGQGPQFIFQYYREEENGRGNFPPRFSGLQFPNYSSELNVNALELDDSALYLCASSLGTGAYEQYFGPGTRLTVT.

This clone was recorded once. The chain joins TRBV4-1 to TRBJ1-1, with D tentatively TRBD1 (5 bases). Germline V gene sequence: CDR1 MGHRA, CDR2 YSYEKL. This CDR3 is 15 amino acids long. The germline V and J ends were trimmed by 3 bases and 3 bases, with 14 bases remaining between them. The CDR3 nucleotides read TGCGCCAGCAGCCATGGCAGGGCGTTCGACACTGAAGCTTTCTTT. Protein sequence: CASSHGRAFDTEAFF.

J is TRBJ1-4 and V is TRBV4-3; tentative D call: TRBD1 (5 bases). V was pared by 6 bases and J by 8 bases, with 25 bases between. CDR1 is LGHNA and CDR2 is YSLEER in the germline V gene. The length of the CDR3 is 17 residues. The CDR3 bases are TGCGCCAGCAGTCCAGAACCTAGACAGACGGGTCGGGAAAAACTGTTTTTT. Translation: CASSPEPRQTGREKLFF.

The chain joins TRBV7-2 to TRBJ2-1, with TRBD2 matching over 11 bases. V gave up 5 bases and J gave up 4 bases; unmatched junction bases: 4. Per germline, CDR1 SGHTA and CDR2 FQGNSA. The CDR3 runs to 15 residues. The CDR3 DNA is TGTGCCAGCAGCCTCGGGACTAGCGGTTACAATGAGCAGTTCTTC. Protein sequence: CASSLGTSGYNEQFF.

This sequence joins TRBV6-6 and TRBJ1-4; TRBD1 matches at 9 bases. Germline lookup yields CDR1 MNHNY and CDR2 SVGAGI (reference sequence). Trimming removed 4 bases from V and 8 bases from J; junction bases left unmatched: 8. The CDR3 sequence is 15 residues long. The CDR3 protein is CASSSQGQGMEKLFF. For the CDR3, the DNA is TGTGCCAGCAGTTCTCAGGGACAGGGTATGGAAAAACTGTTTTTT.

The chain carries TRBV5-6 and TRBJ2-2; perhaps TRBD2 as D (7 bases). Germline V gene sequence: CDR1 SGHDT, CDR2 YYEEEE. V lost 3 bases to trimming and J lost 10 bases, with 13 bases between them. The length of the CDR3 is 13 residues. The CDR3 sequence is CASSSGGLLELFF. The CDR3 DNA reads as TGTGCCAGCAGCTCGGGGGGCCTCCTGGAGCTGTTTTTT.

This clone was recorded once. The chain links TRBV27 to TRBJ2-2; D gene unclear. Trimming pared 4 bases from V and 1 base from J, leaving 4 bases between. Germline CDR1 reads MNHEY; CDR2 reads SMNVEV (reference sequence). This CDR3 spans 13 amino acids. CDR3 DNA: TGTGCCAGCAGTTCTATGAACACCGGGGAGCTGTTTTTT. This codes for CASSSMNTGELFF.

This chain connects TRBV9 to TRBJ2-3, with 12 bases identical to TRBD1. From germline, CDR1 is SGDLS and CDR2 YYNGEE. V lost 4 bases, J lost 5 bases, and 5 bases stayed unmatched. The CDR3 covers 15 residues. CDR3 coding DNA: TGTGCCAGCAGCCAGGGACAGGGGGCCGGAGATACGCAGTATTTT. This encodes CASSQGQGAGDTQYF.

The chain joins TRBV25-1 to TRBJ2-7; TRBD1 aligns across 7 bases. The V segment lost 6 bases and the J segment 1 base; nucleotides outside the gene matches: 12. This CDR3 contains 16 residues. Germline CDR1 reads MGHDK; CDR2 reads SYGVNS. The CDR3 sequence is CASRSTSGTDSYEQYF. DNA of the CDR3: TGTGCCAGCAGGTCAACTTCGGGGACAGATTCCTACGAGCAGTACTTC.